These T cell receptor beta chains were read from a single sample in a study of blood T cell repertoires in COVID-19. The table came from immunoSEQ multiplex PCR; TCRdb's copy has only in-frame clones and leaves some out. The sample lists more than 350,000 clones, more than 70% occurring once. Sequenced sample: peripheral blood. Source of these receptors: a woman aged 30 to 39 with COVID-19, enrolled during active disease. The CDR3 runs from the conserved cysteine through the conserved F or W. Fields, in order: V gene, clone size, CDR3 protein. The size entry is marked missing in some rows and otherwise reads once, few, many or a size class.

>TRBV10-3|-
CAISEGAGRSYEQYF
>TRBV9|-
CASSVDLAGDTGELFF
>TRBV5-5|-
CASSLGVNTEAFF
>TRBV6-5|-
CASSGSGQPQHF
>TRBV3-1/TRBV3-2|-
CASSRRDSQETQYF
>TRBV19|-
CATRQGNTGELFF
>TRBV7-2|once
CASSSGVYTEAFF
>TRBV4-1|-
CASSQVGRGQPQHF
>TRBV6-1|-
CASSEPSGHNEQFF
>TRBV2|-
CASTRTGIGELFF
>TRBV14|few
CASSQFLSRGRETQYF
>TRBV6-2/TRBV6-3|-
CASSSLRGQQFSSYNEQFF
>TRBV6-2/TRBV6-3|-
CASSQTPPTSKITGELFF
>TRBV4-2|-
CASSQEGAQGREQYF
>TRBV29-1|-
CSVEVAGEGGETQYF
>TRBV24-1|-
CATSDHPNALGGPDTQYF
>TRBV19|-
CASSHSGTGGRDTQYF
>TRBV6-2/TRBV6-3|-
CASSSDRGVGTGELFF
>TRBV19|-
CASSTRTGGNQPQHF
>TRBV13|-
CASSFQPSGTSGDEQYF
>TRBV7-9|-
CASSPRATNEKLFF
>TRBV27|-
CASSSIETGGEYEQYF
>TRBV5-1|-
CASSAGRRDTEAFF
>TRBV19|-
CASSHRMNTEAFF
>TRBV4-3|-
CASSQEGLAGRGTDTQYF
>TRBV19|-
CASSIGGRGSEQYF
>TRBV27|-
CASSLGGGNPYNEQFF
>TRBV5-1|-
CASSPSSGRRGDTQYF
>TRBV24-1|-
CATSLRETQYF